Listed below are T cell receptor beta chains from one sample, sequenced in a study of blood T cell repertoires in COVID-19. The assay was immunoSEQ multiplex PCR, and TCRdb's table has in-frame clones only and misses some. Found here are fewer than 200,000 clones, 65% to 90% of them singletons; the top ten hold roughly 15%. The sample comprised PBMCs or T cells enriched from blood (not recorded which). Receptors originate from a man over 45 who had recovered from COVID-19. Both conserved end residues are part of each CDR3. The D gene is left open where the match is weak. Only part of the rows carry a size: once, few, many, or a class if the clone is expanded.

clone_size j_call d_call v_call cdr3_nt cdr3_aa
NA TRBJ2-3 TRBD2 TRBV3-1/TRBV3-2 TGTGCCAGCAGCCCGAGACTAGCGGGGGGGCTCGATACGCAGTATTTT CASSPRLAGGLDTQYF
NA TRBJ1-5 NA TRBV5-6 TGTGCCAGCAGCCCTACAGGGAGTAATCAGCCCCAGCATTTT CASSPTGSNQPQHF
NA TRBJ1-4 NA TRBV5-5 TGTGCCAGCAGCTTGGGCGGGGGTACTAATGAAAAACTGTTTTTT CASSLGGGTNEKLFF
NA TRBJ1-3 NA TRBV7-2 TGTGCCAGCAGCCCGGAAGGGGTAGGGTCTGGAAACACCATATATTTT CASSPEGVGSGNTIYF
NA TRBJ1-5 NA TRBV18 TGTGCCAGCTCACCACCAGCCCCGACAGGCAATCAGCCCCAGCATTTT CASSPPAPTGNQPQHF
NA TRBJ1-1 NA TRBV6-1 TGTGCCAGCAGTGGATCAGGGAAGAACACTGAAGCTTTCTTT CASSGSGKNTEAFF
NA TRBJ2-7 NA TRBV28 TGTGCCAGCAGTTTAATGGGGGGGGGCGTTTACGAGCAGTACTTC CASSLMGGGVYEQYF
NA TRBJ2-1 TRBD2 TRBV10-3 TGTGCCATCAGTGAGAACGGGGGGGCGGATGAGCAGTTCTTC CAISENGGADEQFF
once TRBJ1-4 NA TRBV2 TGTGCCAGCACCGAAAGGGCAGGGGCCAATGAAAAACTGTTTTTT CASTERAGANEKLFF
NA TRBJ2-1 TRBD2 TRBV9 TGTGCCAGCAGCGTAGAGCGGGGACGATACAATGAGCAGTTCTTC CASSVERGRYNEQFF
NA TRBJ1-4 TRBD1 TRBV7-9 TGTGCCAGCAGCTTACAGGGGGCTGGGGAAAAACTGTTTTTT CASSLQGAGEKLFF
NA TRBJ2-5 TRBD2 TRBV19 TGTGCCAGTAGTATAGATTTGGACAGGCGAGAGACTAGCGGACAAGAGACCCAGTACTTC CASSIDLDRRETSGQETQYF
NA TRBJ1-1 NA TRBV15 TGTGCCACCAAAACGAGGCAGACGAACACTGAAGCTTTCTTT CATKTRQTNTEAFF
NA TRBJ1-6 NA TRBV7-9 TGTGCCAGCCACCAATGGACAGATAATTCACCCCTCCACTTT CASHQWTDNSPLHF
once TRBJ2-7 TRBD2 TRBV9 TGTGCCAGCAGCCCCAGACTAGCGGTTTACGAGCAGTACTTC CASSPRLAVYEQYF
NA TRBJ2-7 NA TRBV7-2 TGTGCCAGCAGCAAGGCTCGGCAGGCCTACGAGCAGTACTTC CASSKARQAYEQYF
NA TRBJ2-5 TRBD1 TRBV7-9 TGTGCCAGCAGCTCGACAGGGGATGGTCAAGAGACCCAGTACTTC CASSSTGDGQETQYF
NA TRBJ1-3 TRBD1 TRBV6-5 TGTGCCAGCAGAAAGACAGGGACTCCCGGAAACACCATATATTTT CASRKTGTPGNTIYF
NA TRBJ1-2 NA TRBV28 TGTGCCAGCAGGACAGACTATGGCTACACCTTC CASRTDYGYTF
NA TRBJ2-1 TRBD2 TRBV6-5 TGTGCCAGCAGTTATACCGGGGGGACTAACAATGAGCAGTTCTTC CASSYTGGTNNEQFF
NA TRBJ2-6 NA TRBV5-1 TGCGCCAGCAGCTTGGCCTCGGGTGCCTCTGGGGCCAACGTCCTGACTTTC CASSLASGASGANVLTF
NA TRBJ1-4 NA TRBV15 TGTGCCACCAGCAGAGTCAAGGGGCGCGGTGAAAAACTGTTTTTT CATSRVKGRGEKLFF
NA TRBJ2-5 NA TRBV29-1 TGCAGCGTTGATCAGAACCAAGAGACCCAGTACTTC CSVDQNQETQYF
NA TRBJ1-2 TRBD1 TRBV7-3 TGTGCCAGCAGCCCCGACCCGACAGGGGTGGTAGGAGGCTACACCTTC CASSPDPTGVVGGYTF
NA TRBJ2-6 NA TRBV7-9 TGTGCCAGCAGCGGGACATATGGGGCTGGGGCCAACGTCCTGACTTTC CASSGTYGAGANVLTF
NA TRBJ1-2 NA TRBV10-2 TGCGCCAGCAGTGAGTCGAGGCAGGAGGCTGGCTACACCTTC CASSESRQEAGYTF
NA TRBJ2-3 TRBD1 TRBV7-8 TGTGCCAGCAGCTTCCGGACAGGGGGCACAGATACGCAGTATTTT CASSFRTGGTDTQYF
NA TRBJ2-2 NA TRBV11-2 TGTGCCAGCAGCCTAGGACACCTGAACACCGGGGAGCTGTTTTTT CASSLGHLNTGELFF
few TRBJ2-7 TRBD1 TRBV9 TGTGCCAGCAGCCCGGACAGGGGGATAGGCGAGCAGTACTTC CASSPDRGIGEQYF
few TRBJ2-1 TRBD1 TRBV18 TGTGCCAGCTCATTGACAGGGGGCTTTGGAAATGAGCAGTTCTTC CASSLTGGFGNEQFF
NA TRBJ1-6 TRBD1 TRBV19 TGTGCCAGTAGTACACAGGGGTATAATTCACCCCTCCACTTT CASSTQGYNSPLHF
once TRBJ1-1 NA TRBV5-1 TGCGCCAGCAGCTGGGACACTAACACTGAAGCTTTCTTT CASSWDTNTEAFF
NA TRBJ2-2 NA TRBV5-1 TGCGCCAGCAGCCCGCAGGGGAACACCGGGGAGCTGTTTTTT CASSPQGNTGELFF
NA TRBJ1-1 TRBD1 TRBV29-1 TGCAGCGTTGAAGAGACAGGGGGCACTGAAGCTTTCTTT CSVEETGGTEAFF
once TRBJ1-6 NA TRBV30 TGTGCCTGGAGAAAACGGACTGGGAGCTCCTATAATTCACCCCTCCACTTT CAWRKRTGSSYNSPLHF
once TRBJ1-4 TRBD1 TRBV7-8 TGTGCCAGCAGCTTGTCTACAGGGGTATTTGAAAAACTGTTTTTT CASSLSTGVFEKLFF
NA TRBJ2-3 TRBD2 TRBV6-4 TGTGCCAGCAGTGAGAGCGGGGGGGCGACAGATACGCAGTATTTT CASSESGGATDTQYF
NA TRBJ1-2 TRBD1 TRBV9 TGTGCCAGCAGCGTCGGACAGGGGCAGAACTATGGCTACACCTTC CASSVGQGQNYGYTF
NA TRBJ1-5 NA TRBV2 TGTGCCAGCGAGCACGGGCAAAGGGGCAGCAATCAGCCCCAGCATTTT CASEHGQRGSNQPQHF
NA TRBJ1-4 NA TRBV1 TGCACCAGCAGCCAAGATCGAGGGTTAAATGAAAAACTGTTTTTT CTSSQDRGLNEKLFF
NA TRBJ2-6 TRBD1 TRBV5-6 TGTGCCAGCAGCTCCCGCAGGGGGATAAGCTCTGGGGCCAACGTCCTGACTTTC CASSSRRGISSGANVLTF
NA TRBJ2-6 NA TRBV5-1 TGCGCCAGCAGCCCCGGACAGTCCTCTGGGGCCAACGTCCTGACTTTC CASSPGQSSGANVLTF
NA TRBJ1-2 NA TRBV15 TGTGCCACCAGCAGCCAGACAGTAAACTATGGCTACACCTTC CATSSQTVNYGYTF
NA TRBJ2-7 TRBD1 TRBV30 TGTGCCCTTCTCGGACAGGACCCCCACGAGCAGTACTTC CALLGQDPHEQYF
NA TRBJ1-3 NA TRBV6-5 TGTGCCAGCAGTTACTCGGCGGGGAACTCTGGAAACACCATATATTTT CASSYSAGNSGNTIYF
NA TRBJ1-1 TRBD1 TRBV11-2 TGTGCCAGCAGCCCCCAGGGACAGTTAAACTCTGAAGCTTTCTTT CASSPQGQLNSEAFF
NA TRBJ1-1 TRBD1 TRBV29-1 TGCAGCGTTGCGGGGCAGGGGGCAGGGAACACTGAAGCTTTCTTT CSVAGQGAGNTEAFF